One sample yielded the 7 T cell receptor beta chains listed below, sequenced in a study of identical twins. TCRdb reprocessed the 5' RACE reads with MiXCR, giving one entry per CDR3 protein. The sample has some 230,000 distinct CDR3 sequences; 6.5% are singletons. The sample was also linked to a second study, of T cells expressing NK-cell markers.

Material for sequencing was CD8+ T cells sorted from blood. These receptors all come from a young woman in good health.

A few counts support this clonotype. V and J are TRBV11-2 and TRBJ1-6; TRBD1 agrees at 7 bases. The germline CDR1 and CDR2 sequences are SGHAT and FQNNGV. This CDR3 spans 14 amino acids. Trimming cost V 1 base and J 10 bases; bases outside gene matches: 4. The DNA for the CDR3 is TGTGCCAGCAGCTTAGGACAGGGCCGATCACCCCTCCACTTT. It codes for CASSLGQGRSPLHF.

This clonotype was recorded a few times. This chain links TRBV15 with TRBJ2-1; TRBD2 agrees at 10 bases. The CDR3 consists of 18 residues. V was pared by 2 bases and J by 9 bases, with 16 bases of the junction left unmatched. Germline assignment: CDR1 LNHNV and CDR2 YYDKDF (reference sequence). CDR3 sequence (DNA): TGTGCCACCAGCAGACACACCTCGGGAGCGGGAGGGCTCGTTGAGCAGTTCTTC. Amino acids: CATSRHTSGAGGLVEQFF. The full variable domain, completed using reference TRBV15 and TRBJ2-1, is DAMVIQNPRYQVTQFGKPVTLSCSQTLNHNVMYWYQQKSSQAPKLLFHYYDKDFNNEADTPDNFQSRRPNTSFCFLDIRSPGLGDTAMYLCATSRHTSGAGGLVEQFFGPGTRLTVL.

This chain joins TRBV30 and TRBJ2-1, with D uncertain. CDR1 and CDR2 from the germline V gene are GTSNPN and SVGIG (reference sequence). This CDR3 is 11 amino acids long. V gave up 2 bases and J gave up 9 bases, with 8 bases separating them. CDR3 in amino acids: CAWSSRIEQFF. The CDR3 nucleotides are TGTGCCTGGAGTAGCCGGATTGAGCAGTTCTTC.

This clonotype was seen more than once but under ten times. The V and J genes are TRBV5-1 and TRBJ2-7; 13 positions match TRBD2. The germline V gene has CDR1 SGHRS and CDR2 YFSETQ. V shed 0 bases, J shed 0 bases, and the junction held 6 bases outside the gene matches. The CDR3 spans 18 residues. This CDR3 is CASSLDPGLAGLSYEQYF. The CDR3 region has the DNA TGCGCCAGCAGCTTGGACCCGGGACTAGCGGGGCTCTCCTACGAGCAGTACTTC.

The chain links TRBV4-2 to TRBJ1-1; D not certain. Trimming left V 8 bases short and J 5 bases short, with 15 bases between. The CDR3 consists of 13 residues. The germline V gene encodes CDR1 LGHNA and CDR2 YNFKEQ. CDR3 sequence (DNA): TGTGCCAGCGGAGGAGATTGGAGTACTGAAGCTTTCTTT. This gives the protein CASGGDWSTEAFF.

This clonotype appeared many times. The V and J genes are TRBV9 and TRBJ2-1; 8 nucleotides align to TRBD2. V dropped 1 base and J dropped 0; count of bases not matched to a gene: 0. CDR1 SGDLS and CDR2 YYNGEE come from the germline V gene. The CDR3 runs 15 residues. Here the CDR3 DNA reads TGTGCCAGCAGCGTAAGCGGGAGCTCCTACAATGAGCAGTTCTTC. It is translated as CASSVSGSSYNEQFF.

This clonotype was seen repeatedly, ten times or more. The chain carries TRBV7-9 and TRBJ2-7, with TRBD2 as a possible D gene (6 bases). CDR3 length: 14 amino acids. V dropped 4 bases and J dropped 5 bases, with 15 bases sitting between them. Germline V CDR1 and CDR2: SEHNR, FQNEAQ (reference sequence). CDR3 protein: CASSSEWRGHEQYF. CDR3 bases: TGTGCCAGCAGCTCAGAGTGGAGGGGCCACGAGCAGTACTTC. Drawing the rest from reference TRBV7-9 and TRBJ2-7, the complete variable domain is DTGVSQNPRHKITKRGQNVTFRCDPISEHNRLYWYRQTLGQGPEFLTYFQNEAQLEKSRLLSDRFSAERPKGSFSTLEIQRTEQGDSAMYLCASSSEWRGHEQYFGPGTRLTVT.